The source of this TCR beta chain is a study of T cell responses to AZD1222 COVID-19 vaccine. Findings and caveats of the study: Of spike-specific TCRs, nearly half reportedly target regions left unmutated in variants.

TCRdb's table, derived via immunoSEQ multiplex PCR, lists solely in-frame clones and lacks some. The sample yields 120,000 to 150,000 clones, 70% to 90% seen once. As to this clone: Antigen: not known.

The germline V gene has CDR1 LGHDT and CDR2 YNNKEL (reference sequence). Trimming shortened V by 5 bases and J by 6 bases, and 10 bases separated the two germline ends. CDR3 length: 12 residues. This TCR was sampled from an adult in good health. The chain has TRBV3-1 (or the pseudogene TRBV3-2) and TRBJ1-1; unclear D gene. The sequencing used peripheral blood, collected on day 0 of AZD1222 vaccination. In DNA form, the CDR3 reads TGTGCCAGCAGCGACGGAACCCCTGAAGCTTTCTTT. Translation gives CASSDGTPEAFF.